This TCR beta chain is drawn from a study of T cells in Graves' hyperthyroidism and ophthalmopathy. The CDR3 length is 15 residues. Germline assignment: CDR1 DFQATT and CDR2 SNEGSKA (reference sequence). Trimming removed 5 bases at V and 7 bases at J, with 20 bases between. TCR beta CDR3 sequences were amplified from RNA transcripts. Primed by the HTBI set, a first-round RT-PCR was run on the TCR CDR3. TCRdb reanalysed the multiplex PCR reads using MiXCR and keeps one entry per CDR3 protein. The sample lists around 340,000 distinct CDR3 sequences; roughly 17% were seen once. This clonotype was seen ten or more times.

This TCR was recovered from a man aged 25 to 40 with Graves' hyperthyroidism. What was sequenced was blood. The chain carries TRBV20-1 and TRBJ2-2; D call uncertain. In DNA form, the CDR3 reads TGCAGTGCTTTTTCGCAGAGAGACCTACGCGGGGAGCTGTTTTTT. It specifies CSAFSQRDLRGELFF.